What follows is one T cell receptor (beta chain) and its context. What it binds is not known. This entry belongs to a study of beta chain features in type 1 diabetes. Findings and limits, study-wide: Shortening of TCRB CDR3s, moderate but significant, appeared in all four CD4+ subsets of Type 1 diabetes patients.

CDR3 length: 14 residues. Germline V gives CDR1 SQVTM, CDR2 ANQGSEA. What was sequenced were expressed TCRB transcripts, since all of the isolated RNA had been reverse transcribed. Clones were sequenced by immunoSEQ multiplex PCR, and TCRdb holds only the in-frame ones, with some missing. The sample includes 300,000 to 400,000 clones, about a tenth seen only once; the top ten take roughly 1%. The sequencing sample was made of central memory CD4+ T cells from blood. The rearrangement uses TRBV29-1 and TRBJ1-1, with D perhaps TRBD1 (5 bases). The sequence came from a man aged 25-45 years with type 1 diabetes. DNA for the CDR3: TGCACCACCCTTCGGGGCAGGGAGGACACTGAAGCTTTCTTT. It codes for CTTLRGREDTEAFF.